This T cell receptor (beta chain) was retrieved from a study of spatial heterogeneity in lung cancer (dated by TCRdb to about 2019). For the wider study: Samples were obtained from 72 patients with early-stage, untreated non-small cell lung cancer from the lung TRACERx cohort. Follow-up PBMC samples were sequenced whenever available, with the median time to follow-up being approximately two years after resection. More beta-chain than alpha-chain transcripts were consistently detected, likely reflecting higher beta-chain transcript abundance. In the raw uncorrected reads, each unique combination of TCR and UMI appeared more than ten times on average. In non-small cell lung cancer, the study quantitatively compared TCR alpha and beta repertoires across several tumor regions, matched nontumor lung, and blood. TCR repertoire features were related to nonsynonymous mutation counts determined by whole-exome sequencing of tumor tissue. Both alpha and beta chains were TCR-sequenced in about 240 tumor regions, under 70 matched nontumor lung samples and roughly 50 PBMC samples obtained at surgery.

Libraries were made using 5' RACE. Sequenced on a NextSeq 500. To allow correction of PCR and sequencing errors, the TCR library protocol tagged every TCR cDNA molecule with a unique molecular identifier. As for how the authors treated the data: Decombinator tools were used for TCR identification, UMI-based error correction and CDR3 extraction. Expanded TCRs were defined as those above a frequency of 2 per 1,000, corresponding to the top 1% of the tumor frequency distribution. Rényi diversity was computed with the R vegan package after subsampling each repertoire 100 times to 5,000 TCRs. To build CDR3 similarity networks, amino acid triplet string-kernel similarity was used, and CDR3s were connected when their pairwise similarity was above 0.82. TCRdb reanalyzed the raw reads on its own, using fastp at Q25 for trimming and MiXCR for clone calling, and kept in-frame beta chains. Entries that share a CDR3 protein sequence are merged under the most common genes and DNA. TCRdb, rather than the study authors, made the V and J calls. Recorded for this sample are around 120,000 distinct CDR3 sequences; approximately 12% of them occurred a single time. Jointly, the top ten make up over 15% of the sample.

The time point label, as the study defines it: blood at routine non-recurrence follow-up after resection. Without any cell sorting, TCR sequencing was performed on whole RNA extracted either from tumor and nontumor lung tissue or from cryopreserved PBMC samples. Patients were selected for TCR sequencing only if sufficient RNA was available from at least two tumor regions. Beyond this particular receptor, the publication reports: Confirming at a functional level the hypothesis that regional TCRs recognize regional mutations was considered to require additional single-cell paired TCR alpha and beta sequencing. Only around 14 patients were included in the comparisons of baseline and follow-up blood repertoires. Ubiquitous expanded tumor TCRs were found in blood more often at tumor resection than at routine follow-up.

The germline V gene yields SQVTM for CDR1 and ANQGSEA for CDR2. Trimming takes 4 bases off V and 14 bases off J; junction bases not matched to a gene: 7. Taken from cysteine to phenylalanine, the CDR3 has 11 residues. The read is trimmed to its CDR3 DNA, 33 bases read in frame from base 1. This clonotype was seen more than once but under ten times. Its antigen is not yet known. It has no much larger one-base neighbor in the sample; base qualities were not kept. The rearrangement joined TRBV29-1 to TRBJ2-1, with 8 middle bases fitting TRBD1. The TCR originated in a male donor with early-stage non-small cell lung cancer. Specimen: PBMCs, collected at follow-up. The sequenced DNA is TGCAGCGTTGGGGGGACAGGTCTAAAGTTCTTC. The translation is CSVGGTGLKFF.